These 14 T cell receptor beta chains were all obtained from the same sample, sequenced in a study of control samples from healthy donors and cancer patients. Repertoires were generated with immunoSEQ multiplex PCR, while TCRdb's copy carries only in-frame clones and drops some. In the table there are some 65,000 clones, around 84% of which are singletons. Material for sequencing was PBMCs. The source of these receptors is a woman between 45 and 65 years old with lung cancer.

This clone was seen just once. The chain joins TRBV11-3 to TRBJ1-5, with TRBD1 matching 9 bases. The germline V gene encodes CDR1 SGHNT and CDR2 YENEEA. CDR3 length equals 15 residues. V dropped 5 bases and J dropped 2; count of bases not matched to a gene: 4. The CDR3 bases are TGTGCCAGCAGCCCGGGACAGGGTGGCAATCAGCCCCAGCATTTT. It specifies CASSPGQGGNQPQHF.

This rearrangement joins TRBV4-3 to TRBJ2-7; either TRBD1 or TRBD2 may fit D (5 bases each). The germline gives CDR1 LGHNA, CDR2 YSLEER. This CDR3 spans 14 amino acids. V was clipped by 4 bases and J by 5 bases, with 15 bases between them. As DNA, the CDR3 is TGCGCCAGCAGCCGGGACCGGTTGGTGGACGAGCAGTACTTC. Translated: CASSRDRLVDEQYF.

The rearrangement joins TRBV29-1 to TRBJ2-3, with 9 bases that match TRBD1. This CDR3 spans 15 amino acids. Germline V CDR1 and CDR2: SQVTM, ANQGSEA. Trimming cost V 7 bases and J 6 bases; bases outside gene matches: 14. Here the CDR3 DNA reads TGCAGCGCCCGACCGGGACAGGGCCCCTACGATACGCAGTATTTT. Translating it yields CSARPGQGPYDTQYF.

This clone was picked up a small number of times. V gene TRBV27 combines with J gene TRBJ1-5; 10 bases fit TRBD1. Per germline, CDR1 MNHEY and CDR2 SMNVEV (reference sequence). The V and J ends lost 6 bases and 6 bases, in that order; junction bases with no gene match: 2. This CDR3 region has 13 residues. CDR3 region: CASRTGGGQPQHF. Written as DNA, the CDR3 is TGTGCCAGCAGGACAGGGGGCGGTCAGCCCCAGCATTTT.

This chain uses TRBV5-6 with TRBJ2-4; D remains unclear. Germline V gene lookup returns CDR1 SGHDT and CDR2 YYEEEE. The CDR3 has 14 residues. V was pared by 0 bases and J by 5 bases, with 9 bases between. CDR3 sequence: CASSLVDGENIQYF. In DNA form, the CDR3 reads TGTGCCAGCAGCTTGGTTGACGGCGAAAACATTCAGTACTTC.

The genes are TRBV19 and TRBJ1-2; D unclear. CDR1 is LNHDA, CDR2 SQIVND, per germline (reference sequence). The CDR3 is 14 residues long. Trimming took 8 bases from V and 8 from J, leaving 21 bases between them. The CDR3 region has the DNA TGTGCCAGTTCACCTGGGGAGTACTCGGGGGGCTACACCTTC. This gives the protein CASSPGEYSGGYTF.

This clone occurred once. The chain couples TRBV30 to TRBJ2-3, with 8 bases lining up with TRBD2. The germline CDR1 and CDR2 sequences are GTSNPN and SVGIG (reference sequence). J was trimmed by 5 bases and V by 4 bases; bases with no gene match: 14. The CDR3 is 16 residues long. The chain's CDR3 is CAWISGGGSLGDTQYF. DNA of the CDR3: TGTGCCTGGATTTCTGGCGGGGGGTCCTTAGGAGATACGCAGTATTTT.

V gene TRBV13 combines with J gene TRBJ1-2, with no clear D. The CDR3 contains 13 residues. Germline V CDR1 and CDR2: PRHDT, FYEKMQ (reference sequence). The V and J ends lost 2 bases and 3 bases respectively, with 7 bases between them. This CDR3 reads CASSLSPDYGYTF. DNA of the CDR3: TGTGCCAGCAGCTTATCCCCCGACTATGGCTACACCTTC.

The chain recombines TRBV5-1 with TRBJ1-1, with 10 bases matching TRBD1. This CDR3 spans 15 amino acids. V lost 4 bases, J lost 4 bases, and 7 bases stayed unmatched. Germline loops: CDR1 SGHRS, CDR2 YFSETQ. This CDR3 reads CASSLPTGGGTEAFF. The CDR3 region has the DNA TGCGCCAGCAGCCTACCGACAGGGGGCGGCACTGAAGCTTTCTTT.

This chain connects TRBV7-3 to TRBJ2-3; D not certain. V was pared by 1 base and J by 8 bases, with 13 bases between. The CDR3 spans 14 residues. Per the germline V gene, CDR1 is SGHTA and CDR2 is FQGTGA. The CDR3 loop is CASSLKSAEGTQYF. The CDR3 nucleotides are TGTGCCAGCAGCTTAAAGTCCGCCGAAGGTACGCAGTATTTT.

The J gene is TRBJ1-3, the V gene TRBV13; TRBD1 is a possible D gene (5 bases). V was trimmed by 10 bases and J by 0 bases, leaving 13 bases between them. CDR3 length equals 14 residues. Germline V gene lookup returns CDR1 PRHDT and CDR2 FYEKMQ (reference sequence). CDR3 nucleotide sequence: TGTGCCACCTCCGGGGCGCTCTCTGGAAACACCATATATTTT. The encoded protein is CATSGALSGNTIYF.

V gene TRBV29-1 combines with J gene TRBJ1-3; maybe TRBD1 (5 bases). Germline values: CDR1 SQVTM, CDR2 ANQGSEA. The CDR3 covers 16 residues. The V end lost 4 bases, the J end lost 0 bases, and 16 bases lay between the germline ends. The CDR3 loop is CSVVGLAGSSGNTIYF. In DNA form, the CDR3 reads TGCAGCGTTGTGGGGTTGGCAGGGAGCTCTGGAAACACCATATATTTT.

The genes are TRBV11-3 and TRBJ2-1; TRBD2 aligns across 12 bases. Trimming took 4 bases from V and 6 from J; bases not matched to a gene: 10. CDR1 and CDR2 from the germline V gene are SGHNT and YENEEA. This CDR3 contains 17 residues. The CDR3 DNA reads TGTGCCAGCAGCTCAGTGGGGGGACTAGCGGGTATCAATGAGCAGTTCTTC. As protein: CASSSVGGLAGINEQFF.

The genes are TRBV2 and TRBJ1-2; D is unresolved. CDR3 size: 12 residues. The V gene lost 9 bases and the J gene lost 3 bases, with 11 bases spanning the gap. Germline CDR1 and CDR2: SNHLY and FYNNEI. Here the CDR3 reads CASHRADYGYTF. CDR3 bases: TGTGCCAGTCACAGAGCCGACTATGGCTACACCTTC.